Detailed here is one TCR beta chain. Antigen unknown. The CDR3 length is 16 residues. Looked up from germline, CDR1 is SGHTA and CDR2 is FQGNSA. V shed 5 bases and J shed 2 bases, with 19 bases lying between them. This record comes from a study of Graves' ophthalmopathy and Graves' hyperthyroidism. Study-level points and caveats: Distinction of ophthalmopathy from stable hyperthyroidism by a 13-signature model reached approximately 90% sensitivity and roughly 78% specificity. Predictions made by the model for ophthalmopathy progression reached 70% to 71% sensitivity and about 72% specificity.

RNA transcripts served as template for amplifying TCR beta CDR3 sequences. HTBI primers served in a first-round RT-PCR, which a second-round multiplex PCR followed. From the multiplex PCR reads, TCRdb called clonotypes with MiXCR, one entry per CDR3 protein. Among approximately 700,000 distinct CDR3 sequences, roughly 41% were seen once, and the ten largest hold over 2.5%. This sequence originates from an adult man with Graves' ophthalmopathy. Input material: peripheral blood. The chain combines TRBV7-2 with TRBJ2-7; D is possibly TRBD1 (6 bases). As DNA, the CDR3 is TGTGCCAGCAGCCAAGATCAGGGGCAGGGACCCTACGAGCAGTACTTC. Translated: CASSQDQGQGPYEQYF.